This T cell receptor (beta chain) stems from a study of cytomegalovirus exposure and HLA in healthy donors. General study findings and limits: Among immune exposure information, only CMV serostatus was available.

PCR used 60 Vbeta primers and 13 Jbeta primers. Sequenced by immunoSEQ multiplex PCR; TCRdb stores in-frame clones only, minus some. The repertoire includes 150,000 to 200,000 clones, over 75% of them detected once, and approximately 1.4% sits in the top ten. With regard to this clone: The antigen remains unidentified.

The CDR3 has 14 residues. CDR1 is SGHTA, CDR2 FQGNSA, per germline. With 4 bases clipped from V and 7 bases from J, the junction kept 8 bases outside the gene matches. The sequenced sample consisted of PBMCs. This chain uses TRBV7-2 with TRBJ1-2; 8 bases align to TRBD1. This clonotype was sampled from a woman aged 25 to 45 in good health and CMV-seronegative. The CDR3 sequence is CASSSSQGATGYTF. The CDR3 DNA follows: TGTGCCAGCAGCTCATCCCAGGGGGCGACTGGCTACACCTTC.